This passage covers 3 T cell receptor beta chains from one sample sequenced in a study of blood T cell repertoires in COVID-19. Produced via immunoSEQ multiplex PCR; TCRdb's table is partial and in-frame only. This table has roughly 35,000 clones, approximately 89% appearing once. The sample consisted of peripheral blood. The receptors were gathered from a man between 60 and 75 years old with active COVID-19.

The chain carries TRBV7-9 and TRBJ2-3, with 13 bases aligning to TRBD2. Germline assignment: CDR1 SEHNR and CDR2 FQNEAQ (reference sequence). V lost 4 bases, J lost 2 bases, and 12 bases stayed unmatched. The CDR3 consists of 19 residues. CDR3 DNA sequence: TGTGCCAGCAGCTCTTCACTAGCGGGAGGGCGTGGTGTCACAGATACGCAGTATTTT. It codes for CASSSSLAGGRGVTDTQYF. Full variable domain (missing parts from reference TRBV7-9 and TRBJ2-3): DTGVSQNPRHKITKRGQNVTFRCDPISEHNRLYWYRQTLGQGPEFLTYFQNEAQLEKSRLLSDRFSAERPKGSFSTLEIQRTEQGDSAMYLCASSSSLAGGRGVTDTQYFGPGTRLTVL.

This clone appeared once. The chain has TRBV6-4 and TRBJ2-7; D is possibly TRBD2 (5 bases). This CDR3 has 14 residues. V was shortened by 3 bases and J by 4 bases, with 13 bases between the two germline ends. From germline, CDR1 is MRHNA and CDR2 SNTAGT. This chain's CDR3 is CASSERETIYEQYF. In DNA form, the CDR3 reads TGTGCCAGCAGTGAGAGGGAGACGATTTACGAGCAGTACTTC.

This CDR3 is CASSWGPEQYF. CDR3 DNA: TGTGCCAGCAGCTGGGGGCCCGAGCAGTACTTC. The rearrangement links TRBV28 to TRBJ2-7; D may be TRBD1 (6 bases). The CDR3 has 11 residues. Germline V CDR1 and CDR2: MDHEN, SYDVKM. V dropped 6 bases and J dropped 6 bases, with 9 bases sitting between them.